Presented here are 5 T cell receptor beta chains from one specimen sequenced in a study of shared clonotypes between healthy human individuals. TCRdb's copy holds only in-frame clones and misses some; the assay was immunoSEQ multiplex PCR. The repertoire includes 950,000 to 1,300,000 clones, about three quarters of them detected once, and 1.4% sits in the top ten. Source material: memory CD4+ T cells sorted from blood. Subset here: CD45RA-negative fraction. These receptors came from a man younger than 35 in good health.

The genes are TRBV18 and TRBJ1-1; 9 bases align to TRBD1. Germline V gene sequence: CDR1 KGHSH, CDR2 LQKENI. V was clipped by 4 bases and J by 5 bases; unmatched bases: 8. CDR3 length: 15 residues. Here the CDR3 DNA reads TGTGCCAGCTCACAATCCGGGACAGGGATGACTGAAGCTTTCTTT. This gives the protein CASSQSGTGMTEAFF.

The chain has TRBV7-3 and TRBJ2-3; D is possibly TRBD1 or TRBD2 (5 bases each). V lost 2 bases, J lost 3 bases, and 12 bases lay in between. CDR1 SGHTA and CDR2 FQGTGA come from the germline V gene. CDR3 length: 15 amino acids. The CDR3 coding sequence is TGTGCCAGCAGCTTAGTTCCAGGGAGTACAGATACGCAGTATTTT. Protein product: CASSLVPGSTDTQYF.

This chain connects TRBV7-8 to TRBJ2-4; possibly TRBD1 for D (6 bases). Trimming left V 3 bases short and J 0 bases short, with 12 bases between. Germline-derived CDR1 and CDR2 are SGHVS and FQNEAQ. CDR3 length: 16 residues. CDR3 DNA: TGTGCCAGCAGCTTCGATACCAGGGGAGCCAAAAACATTCAGTACTTC. Translation: CASSFDTRGAKNIQYF.

The chain recombines TRBV6-5 with TRBJ1-5; 7 nucleotides match TRBD1. This CDR3 contains 15 residues. Trimming took 6 bases from V and 6 from J; bases not matched to a gene: 11. Germline CDR1 reads MNHEY; CDR2 reads SVGAGI. CDR3 sequence reads: CASSTGAAKGQPQHF. As DNA, the CDR3 is TGTGCCAGCAGCACAGGGGCCGCTAAGGGTCAGCCCCAGCATTTT.

The table lists this clone with a few counts. This CDR3 reads CASSLEEGYEQYF. The CDR3 DNA follows: TGTGCCAGCAGCTTAGAAGAGGGGTACGAGCAGTACTTC. This rearrangement joins TRBV11-2 to TRBJ2-7; D is perhaps TRBD1 or TRBD2 (5 bases each). The V end was cut by 0 bases, the J end by 4 bases, with 7 bases between. Germline CDR1 reads SGHAT; CDR2 reads FQNNGV. The CDR3 sequence is 13 residues long.